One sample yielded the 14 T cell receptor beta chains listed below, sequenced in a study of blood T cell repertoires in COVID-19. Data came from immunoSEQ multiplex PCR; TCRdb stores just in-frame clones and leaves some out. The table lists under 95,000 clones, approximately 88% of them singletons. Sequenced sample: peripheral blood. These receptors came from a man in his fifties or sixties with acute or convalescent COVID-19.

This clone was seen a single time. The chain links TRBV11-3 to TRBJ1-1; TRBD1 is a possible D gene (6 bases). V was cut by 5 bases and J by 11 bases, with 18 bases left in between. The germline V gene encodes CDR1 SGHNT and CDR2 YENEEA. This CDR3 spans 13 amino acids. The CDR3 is CASSPGYGGQAFF. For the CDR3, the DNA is TGTGCCAGCAGCCCAGGGTACGGGGGGCAGGCTTTCTTT. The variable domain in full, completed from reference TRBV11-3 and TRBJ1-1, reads EAGVVQSPRYKIIEKKQPVAFWCNPISGHNTLYWYLQNLGQGPELLIRYENEEAVDDSQLPKDRFSAERLKGVDSTLKIQPAELGDSAVYLCASSPGYGGQAFFGQGTRLTVV.

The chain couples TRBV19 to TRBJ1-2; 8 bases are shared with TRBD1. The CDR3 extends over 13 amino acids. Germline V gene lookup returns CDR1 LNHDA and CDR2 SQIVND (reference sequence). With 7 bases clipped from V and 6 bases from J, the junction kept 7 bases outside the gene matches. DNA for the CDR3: TGTGCCAGTACCATCGGACAGGGACATGGCTACACCTTC. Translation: CASTIGQGHGYTF.

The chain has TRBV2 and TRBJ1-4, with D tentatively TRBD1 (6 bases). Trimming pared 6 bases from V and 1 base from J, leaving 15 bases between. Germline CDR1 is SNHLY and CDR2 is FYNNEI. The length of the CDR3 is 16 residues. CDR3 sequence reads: CASRQGNRGTNEKLFF. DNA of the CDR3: TGTGCCAGCAGACAGGGTAATCGGGGAACTAATGAAAAACTGTTTTTT. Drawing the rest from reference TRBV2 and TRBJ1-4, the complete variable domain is EPEVTQTPSHQVTQMGQEVILRCVPISNHLYFYWYRQILGQKVEFLVSFYNNEISEKSEIFDDQFSVERPDGSNFTLKIRSTKLEDSAMYFCASRQGNRGTNEKLFFGSGTQLSVL.

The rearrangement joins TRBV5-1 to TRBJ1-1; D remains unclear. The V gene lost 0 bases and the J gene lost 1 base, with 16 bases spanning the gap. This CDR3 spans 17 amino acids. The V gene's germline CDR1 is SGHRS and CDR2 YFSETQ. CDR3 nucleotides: TGCGCCAGCAGCTTGGTCCACTCCGGGGTGGGGAACACTGAAGCTTTCTTT. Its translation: CASSLVHSGVGNTEAFF.

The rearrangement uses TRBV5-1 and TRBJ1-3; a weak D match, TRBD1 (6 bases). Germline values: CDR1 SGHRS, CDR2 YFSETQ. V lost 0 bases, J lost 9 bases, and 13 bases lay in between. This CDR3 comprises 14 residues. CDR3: CASSLAAGDGTIYF. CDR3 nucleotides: TGCGCCAGCAGCTTGGCCGCAGGGGACGGCACCATATATTTT.

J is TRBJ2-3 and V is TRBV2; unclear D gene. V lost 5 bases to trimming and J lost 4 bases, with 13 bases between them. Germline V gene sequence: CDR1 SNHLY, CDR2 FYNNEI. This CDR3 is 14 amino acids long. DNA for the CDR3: TGTGCCAGCAGTCTCGGGTCGGGTGCAGATACGCAGTATTTT. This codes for CASSLGSGADTQYF.

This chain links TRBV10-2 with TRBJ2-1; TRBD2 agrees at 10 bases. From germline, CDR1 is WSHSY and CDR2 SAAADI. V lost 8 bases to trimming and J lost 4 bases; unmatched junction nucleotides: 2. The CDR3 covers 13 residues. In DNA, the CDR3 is TGCGCCAGCGGACTAGCGGTTTACAATGAGCAGTTCTTC. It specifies CASGLAVYNEQFF.

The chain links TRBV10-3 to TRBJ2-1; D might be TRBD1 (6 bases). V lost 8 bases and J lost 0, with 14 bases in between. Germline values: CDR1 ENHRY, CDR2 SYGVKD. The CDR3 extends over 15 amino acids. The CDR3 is CAISVDSPSYNEQFF. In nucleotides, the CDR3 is TGTGCCATCTCGGTGGACAGCCCCTCCTACAATGAGCAGTTCTTC.

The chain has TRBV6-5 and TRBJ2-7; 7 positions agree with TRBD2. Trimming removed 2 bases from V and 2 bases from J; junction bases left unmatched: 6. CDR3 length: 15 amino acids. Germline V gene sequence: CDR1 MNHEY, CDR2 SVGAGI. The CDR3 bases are TGTGCCAGCAGTTACCGCGATGCGGGGGCCTACGAGCAGTACTTC. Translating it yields CASSYRDAGAYEQYF.

In DNA, the CDR3 is TGCGCCAGCAGCCCTACCGGGACAGGGTTTAATTCACCCCTCCACTTT. This encodes CASSPTGTGFNSPLHF. V gene TRBV4-3 combines with J gene TRBJ1-6, with 9 nucleotides matching TRBD1. This CDR3 comprises 16 residues. Per germline, CDR1 LGHNA and CDR2 YSLEER. J lost 6 bases, V lost 4 bases, and 7 bases had no gene match.

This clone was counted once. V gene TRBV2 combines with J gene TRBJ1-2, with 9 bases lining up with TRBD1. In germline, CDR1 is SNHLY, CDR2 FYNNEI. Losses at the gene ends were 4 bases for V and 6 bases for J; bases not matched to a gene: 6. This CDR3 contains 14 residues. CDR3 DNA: TGTGCCAGCAGTGGGAAACAGGGGGCTAATGGCTACACCTTC. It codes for CASSGKQGANGYTF.

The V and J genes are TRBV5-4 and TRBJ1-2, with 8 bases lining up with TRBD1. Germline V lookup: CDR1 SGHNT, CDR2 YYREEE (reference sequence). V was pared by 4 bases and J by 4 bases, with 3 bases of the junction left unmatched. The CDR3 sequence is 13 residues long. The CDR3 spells CASSGTGLYGYTF. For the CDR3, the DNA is TGTGCCAGCAGCGGGACAGGACTCTATGGCTACACCTTC.

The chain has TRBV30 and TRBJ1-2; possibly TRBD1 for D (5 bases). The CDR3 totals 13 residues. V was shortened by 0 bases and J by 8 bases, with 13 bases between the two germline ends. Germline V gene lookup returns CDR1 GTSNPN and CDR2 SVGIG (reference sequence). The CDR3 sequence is CAWSVLPGFGYTF. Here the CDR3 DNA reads TGTGCCTGGAGTGTACTCCCAGGGTTCGGCTACACCTTC.

In DNA, the CDR3 is TGTGCCAGCAGACTAAACACTGAAGCTTTCTTT. Encoded protein: CASRLNTEAFF. V and J are TRBV12-3 or TRBV12-4 and TRBJ1-1; D unclear. The V end lost 6 bases, the J end lost 2 bases, and 4 bases lay between the germline ends. The CDR3 loop spans 11 amino acids.